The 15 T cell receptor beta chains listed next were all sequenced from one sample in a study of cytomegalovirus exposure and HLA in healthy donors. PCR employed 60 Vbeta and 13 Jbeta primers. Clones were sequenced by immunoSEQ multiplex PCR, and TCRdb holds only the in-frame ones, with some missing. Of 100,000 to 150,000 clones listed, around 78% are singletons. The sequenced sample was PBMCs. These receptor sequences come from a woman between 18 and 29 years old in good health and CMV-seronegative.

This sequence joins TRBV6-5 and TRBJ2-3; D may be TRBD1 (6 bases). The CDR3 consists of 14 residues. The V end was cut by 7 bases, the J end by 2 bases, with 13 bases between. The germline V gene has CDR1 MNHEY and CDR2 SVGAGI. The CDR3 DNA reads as TGTGCCAGCAACGAGGACAGAAACACAGATACGCAGTATTTT. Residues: CASNEDRNTDTQYF.

Written as DNA, the CDR3 is TGTGCCTGGACGGGACTAGCGGGACGGAATGAGCAGTTCTTC. This encodes CAWTGLAGRNEQFF. The chain recombines TRBV30 with TRBJ2-1; 13 bases fit TRBD2. Germline V CDR1 and CDR2: GTSNPN, SVGIG (reference sequence). CDR3 size: 14 residues. The trim removed 4 bases at V and 7 bases at J, leaving 4 bases unmatched. The full variable domain, its missing parts supplied by reference TRBV30 and TRBJ2-1, is SQTIHQWPATLVQPVGSPLSLECTVEGTSNPNLYWYRQAAGRGLQLLFYSVGIGQISSEVPQNLSASRPQDRQFILSSKKLLLSDSGFYLCAWTGLAGRNEQFFGPGTRLTVL.

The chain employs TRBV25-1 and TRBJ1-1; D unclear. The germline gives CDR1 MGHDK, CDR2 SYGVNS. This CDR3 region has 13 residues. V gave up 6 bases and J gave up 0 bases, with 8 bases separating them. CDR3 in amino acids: CASSLTVNTEAFF. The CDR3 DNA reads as TGTGCCAGCAGCCTAACCGTGAACACTGAAGCTTTCTTT. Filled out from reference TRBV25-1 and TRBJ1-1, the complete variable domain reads EADIYQTPRYLVIGTGKKITLECSQTMGHDKMYWYQQDPGMELHLIHYSYGVNSTEKGDLSSESTVSRIRTEHFPLTLESARPSHTSQYLCASSLTVNTEAFFGQGTRLTVV.

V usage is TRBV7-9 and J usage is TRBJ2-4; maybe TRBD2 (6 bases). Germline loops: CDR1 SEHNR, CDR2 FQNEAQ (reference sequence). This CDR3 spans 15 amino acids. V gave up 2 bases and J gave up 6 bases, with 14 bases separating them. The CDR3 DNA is TGTGCCAGCAGCTTACAGGGAGGAAAGGGAAACATTCAGTACTTC. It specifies CASSLQGGKGNIQYF.

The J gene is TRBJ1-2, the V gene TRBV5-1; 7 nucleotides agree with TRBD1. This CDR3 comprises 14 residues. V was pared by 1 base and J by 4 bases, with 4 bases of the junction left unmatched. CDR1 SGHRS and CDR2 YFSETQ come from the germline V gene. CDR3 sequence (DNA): TGCGCCAGCAGCTTGTCAGGGGGAATCTATGGCTACACCTTC. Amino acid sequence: CASSLSGGIYGYTF.

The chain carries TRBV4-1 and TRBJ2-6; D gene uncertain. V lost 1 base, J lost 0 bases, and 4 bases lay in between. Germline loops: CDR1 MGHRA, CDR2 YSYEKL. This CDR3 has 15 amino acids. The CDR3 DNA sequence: TGCGCCAGCAGCCAAGCCGTCTCTGGGGCCAACGTCCTGACTTTC. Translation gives CASSQAVSGANVLTF.

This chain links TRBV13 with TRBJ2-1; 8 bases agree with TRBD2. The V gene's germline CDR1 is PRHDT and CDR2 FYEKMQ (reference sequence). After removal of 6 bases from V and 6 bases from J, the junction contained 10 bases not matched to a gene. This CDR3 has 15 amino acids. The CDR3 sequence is CASRPRARGANEQFF. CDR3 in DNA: TGTGCCAGCAGGCCCAGAGCGCGGGGGGCCAATGAGCAGTTCTTC.

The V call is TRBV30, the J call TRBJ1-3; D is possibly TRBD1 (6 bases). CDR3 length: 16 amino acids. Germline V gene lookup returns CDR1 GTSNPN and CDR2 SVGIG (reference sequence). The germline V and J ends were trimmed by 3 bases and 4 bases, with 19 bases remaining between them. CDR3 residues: CAWSRRSGVAGNTIYF. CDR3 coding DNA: TGTGCCTGGAGCCGAAGGTCAGGGGTTGCGGGAAACACCATATATTTT.

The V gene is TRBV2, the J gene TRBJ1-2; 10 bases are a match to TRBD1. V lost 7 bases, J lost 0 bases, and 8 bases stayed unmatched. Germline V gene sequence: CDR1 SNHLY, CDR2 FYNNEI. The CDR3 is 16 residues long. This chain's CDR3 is CASIRDRGLTNYGYTF. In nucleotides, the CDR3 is TGTGCCAGCATTAGGGACAGGGGACTTACTAACTATGGCTACACCTTC.

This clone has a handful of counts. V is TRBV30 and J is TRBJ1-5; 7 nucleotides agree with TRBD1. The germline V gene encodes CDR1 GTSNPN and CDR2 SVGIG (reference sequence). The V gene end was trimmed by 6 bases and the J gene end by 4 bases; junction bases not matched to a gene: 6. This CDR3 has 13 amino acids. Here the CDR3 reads CACAPQGNQPQHF. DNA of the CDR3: TGTGCCTGTGCCCCACAGGGGAATCAGCCCCAGCATTTT.

CDR3 nucleotide sequence: TGCGCCAGCAGCGCCTCTACAGGGGACACTGAAGCTTTCTTT. This gives the protein CASSASTGDTEAFF. The V gene is TRBV5-1, the J gene TRBJ1-1, with 7 bases that match TRBD1. The germline gives CDR1 SGHRS, CDR2 YFSETQ. The CDR3 consists of 14 residues. The J segment lost 3 bases and the V segment lost 4 bases, leaving 6 bases of the junction unmatched.

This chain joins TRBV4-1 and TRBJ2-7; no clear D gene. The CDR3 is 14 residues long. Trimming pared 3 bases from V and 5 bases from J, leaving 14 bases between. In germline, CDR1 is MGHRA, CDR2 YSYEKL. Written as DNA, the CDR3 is TGCGCCAGCAGCCAGGAAGGCAGGTCGGACGAGCAGTACTTC. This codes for CASSQEGRSDEQYF.

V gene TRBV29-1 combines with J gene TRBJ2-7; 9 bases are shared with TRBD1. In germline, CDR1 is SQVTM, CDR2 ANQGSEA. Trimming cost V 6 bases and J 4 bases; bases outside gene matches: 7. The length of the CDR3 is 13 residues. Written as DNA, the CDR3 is TGCAGCGTGCGGACAGGGGCGACTTACGAGCAGTACTTC. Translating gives CSVRTGATYEQYF.

The CDR3 here is CASSLGQGREKLFF. The CDR3 region has the DNA TGTGCCAGCAGCCTTGGACAGGGGAGAGAAAAACTGTTTTTT. This rearrangement joins TRBV13 to TRBJ1-4, with TRBD1 matching over 9 bases. V lost 5 bases and J lost 8; bases outside the gene matches: 6. The CDR3 extends over 14 amino acids. Germline V gene data show CDR1 as PRHDT and CDR2 as FYEKMQ (reference sequence).

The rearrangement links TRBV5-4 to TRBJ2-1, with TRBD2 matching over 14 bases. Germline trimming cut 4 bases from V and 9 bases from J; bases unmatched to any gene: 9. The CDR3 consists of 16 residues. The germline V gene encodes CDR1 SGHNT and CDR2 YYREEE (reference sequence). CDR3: CASSGGGLAGASEQFF. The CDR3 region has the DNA TGTGCCAGCAGCGGGGGGGGACTAGCGGGAGCTTCTGAGCAGTTCTTC.